These T cell receptor beta chains were read from a single sample in a study of shared clonotypes between healthy human individuals. Measured with immunoSEQ multiplex PCR; TCRdb has only the in-frame clones, and not every one. The table lists around 500,000 clones, around 73% of them singletons, with around 12% in the top ten. The sample consisted of PBMCs. The receptor source for this set is a woman aged 40 to 55 in good health. Some clones in this sample may be carry-over from other donors' samples. CDR3s include the opening cysteine and the closing phenylalanine or tryptophan.

j_call v_call cdr3_aa
TRBJ2-7 TRBV2 CASTSGTASTEQYF
TRBJ2-1 TRBV7-9 CASSYTGTSGSRQFF
TRBJ2-2 TRBV30 CASGTYNTGELFF
TRBJ2-5 TRBV11-2 CASSYAGTSGAGGTQYF
TRBJ1-5 TRBV5-6 CASSFSGNGYQPQHF
TRBJ2-5 TRBV27 CASSLAGGEETQYF
TRBJ2-7 TRBV7-6 CASSLVGGTEPYEQYF
TRBJ2-1 TRBV7-5 CARRGRLSYNEQFF
TRBJ1-1 TRBV6-5 CASRPKPLMNTEAFF
TRBJ2-1 TRBV5-4 CALQSSYNEQFF
TRBJ2-7 TRBV29-1 CSVARDPYEQYF
TRBJ2-1 TRBV9 CASTLRTSGSRDEQFF
TRBJ2-1 TRBV27 CASRGSSYNEQFF
TRBJ2-7 TRBV28 CASSPRVGYEQYF
TRBJ1-5 TRBV7-8 CASSLVNDQPQHF
TRBJ2-1 TRBV7-2 CASSLTPSGQRKFF
TRBJ2-1 TRBV27 CASSLDRARGRKNEQFF
TRBJ2-1 TRBV14 CASSQHKGVGEQFF
TRBJ2-7 TRBV18 CASSLALEEQYF
TRBJ1-5 TRBV27 CASSLSPGRPQHF
TRBJ2-7 TRBV7-9 CASSFGGSYEQYF
TRBJ2-2 TRBV19 CASSRWGSDTGELFF
TRBJ2-7 TRBV28 CASSSTGIRAYEQYF
TRBJ2-2 TRBV7-2 CASSFFRVGTGELFF
TRBJ2-5 TRBV5-1 CASSSGLAGGQETQYF
TRBJ2-3 TRBV15 CATSSLAEAPTDTQYF
TRBJ2-7 TRBV2 CARDSNEQYF
TRBJ2-7 TRBV7-2 CASSPSRGQGRFSYEQYF
TRBJ1-6 TRBV11-2 CASSPTGNKRSPLHF
TRBJ2-7 TRBV6-1 CASTLSGRAYEQYF
TRBJ1-5 TRBV5-4 CASSQEPDQPQHF
TRBJ2-5 TRBV15 CATSRDFQGYETQYF
TRBJ2-7 TRBV14 CASSQEAGISYEQYF
TRBJ2-2 TRBV4-2 CASSQESGRSTGELFF
TRBJ2-7 TRBV6-1 CASRGDIYEQYF
TRBJ2-3 TRBV2 CASRQLGNTDTQYF
TRBJ2-1 TRBV7-6 CASSLIAGFYNEQFF
TRBJ2-3 TRBV18 CASSPVLAGEDTQYF
TRBJ1-1 TRBV5-8 CASSSNRGTGLNTEAFF
TRBJ2-3 TRBV6-4 CASSGDLGDTQYF
TRBJ2-1 TRBV6-4 CASSPDLNNEQFF
TRBJ1-1 TRBV19 CASSRLGQSEYEAFF
TRBJ1-1 TRBV6-5 CASREGPYTEAFF
TRBJ1-1 TRBV5-4 CASSTGTGGSEAFF
TRBJ2-1 TRBV5-6 CASSLQLAGASEQFF
TRBJ2-3 TRBV5-6 CASSYTGGNTDTQYF
TRBJ1-1 TRBV19 CASSIRVGTEAFF
TRBJ2-2 TRBV5-4 CASSLGLPNTGELFF
TRBJ1-1 TRBV18 CASSPSQGTEAFF
TRBJ2-3 TRBV19 CASSLWTSGDADTQYF
TRBJ2-7 TRBV30 CAWSLGGEQYF
TRBJ1-1 TRBV27 CASSGRTGSEAFF
TRBJ1-5 TRBV11-2 CASSFQSNQPQHF
TRBJ2-7 TRBV28 CASSLSGTAPLEQYF
TRBJ2-1 TRBV5-1 CASSLEGLARNEQFF
TRBJ1-5 TRBV4-3 CASSQNRDQPQHF
TRBJ2-7 TRBV5-1 CASSLVGTGHGEQYF
TRBJ2-7 TRBV14 CASSQETWGTGSSYEQYF
TRBJ1-4 TRBV6-6 CASSYQRGQKLFF